These 2 T cell receptor beta chains were all obtained from the same sample, sequenced in a study of T cell responses to AZD1222 COVID-19 vaccine. TCRdb keeps only in-frame clones here, not all; method: immunoSEQ multiplex PCR. The sample carries 150,000 to 180,000 clones, approximately 90% recorded once. Sequences were derived from peripheral blood, sampled 28 days after the second AZD1222 dose. These receptors all stem from an adult who received the AZD1222 COVID-19 vaccine.

The chain links TRBV6-1 to TRBJ1-4; possibly TRBD1 for D (6 bases). The CDR3 length is 14 residues. The V and J ends lost 3 bases and 8 bases respectively, with 13 bases between them. Germline V gene data show CDR1 as MNHNS and CDR2 as SASEGT. The CDR3 DNA is TGTGCCAGCAGTGATACAGGGTCAAAAGAAAAACTGTTTTTT. Amino acid sequence: CASSDTGSKEKLFF.

The V gene is TRBV27, the J gene TRBJ1-4; D is possibly TRBD1 (5 bases). The CDR3 is 14 amino acids. Trimming took 3 bases from V and 7 from J, leaving 12 bases between them. In germline, CDR1 is MNHEY, CDR2 SMNVEV (reference sequence). The CDR3 reads CASSLAIRGEKLFF. CDR3 DNA sequence: TGTGCCAGCAGTTTGGCGATTAGGGGTGAAAAACTGTTTTTT.